The clone carrying this T cell receptor (beta chain) was counted a single time. The antigen is undetermined. Repertoires were generated with immunoSEQ multiplex PCR, while TCRdb's copy carries only in-frame clones and drops some. The sample lists 30,000 or so clones; about 88% were seen once. From germline, CDR1 is SGHTA and CDR2 FQGNSA. The ends lost 5 bases at V and 7 bases at J; junction bases unmatched: 10. The CDR3 is 15 residues long. The data were obtained in a study of OX40 agonist ivuxolimab in advanced cancers. General study points: There were also nonresponders showing low normalized T-cell clonal expansion.

V is TRBV7-2 and J is TRBJ2-7; TRBD1 agrees at 11 bases. Source: CD4+ or CD8+ T cells sorted from blood, taken in a trial of the OX40 agonist ivuxolimab. The sequence was obtained from an adult with an advanced solid tumor such as melanoma, head and neck, liver or kidney cancer. The CDR3 nucleotides are TGTGCCAGCAGCACCGAGGACAGGGGGCTGAGGGAGCAGTACTTC. Its translation is CASSTEDRGLREQYF.